Shown below are 23 T cell receptor beta chains from a single sample sequenced in a study of blood T cell repertoires in COVID-19. Data came from immunoSEQ multiplex PCR; TCRdb stores just in-frame clones and leaves some out. The sample includes about 150,000 clones, 88% of them seen just once. The source material was PBMCs or T cells enriched from blood (not recorded which). Receptors were obtained from a woman aged 30 to 39 with acute COVID-19.

V is TRBV10-3 and J is TRBJ1-1, with TRBD1 identical over 9 bases. V lost 6 bases to trimming and J lost 5 bases; unmatched junction nucleotides: 10. The CDR3 consists of 15 residues. Per the germline V gene, CDR1 is ENHRY and CDR2 is SYGVKD. This CDR3 reads CAISSPGQGGTEAFF. CDR3 nucleotide sequence: TGTGCCATCAGCAGCCCGGGACAGGGCGGAACTGAAGCTTTCTTT.

This rearrangement joins TRBV6-6 to TRBJ1-4; 12 bases agree with TRBD1. Germline V gives CDR1 MNHNY, CDR2 SVGAGI (reference sequence). The J segment lost 5 bases and the V segment lost 5 bases, leaving 18 bases of the junction unmatched. The CDR3 length is 20 residues. The CDR3, as DNA: TGTGCCAGCAGTCTACTTTCCGGGACAGGGGGCGGAGGACCCAATGAAAAACTGTTTTTT. Its translation: CASSLLSGTGGGGPNEKLFF.

V usage is TRBV28 and J usage is TRBJ1-2; 8 bases are a match to TRBD1. Germline V lookup: CDR1 MDHEN, CDR2 SYDVKM. This CDR3 has 11 amino acids. V lost 8 bases to trimming and J lost 4 bases; unmatched junction nucleotides: 0. Written as DNA, the CDR3 is TGTGCCAGCGACAGGGGCTATGGCTACACCTTC. Its translation: CASDRGYGYTF.

This clone appeared once. The chain employs TRBV7-2 and TRBJ2-4, with D possibly being TRBD2 (5 bases). Germline V CDR1 and CDR2: SGHTA, FQGNSA. Trimming took off 4 bases at V and 0 bases at J, with 22 bases between the two ends. This CDR3 spans 19 amino acids. The CDR3 region has the DNA TGTGCCAGCAGCTCAAAGGTTGGGCATCCGAGGGCAGCCAAAAACATTCAGTACTTC. Translation gives CASSSKVGHPRAAKNIQYF.

The rearrangement links TRBV6-2 or TRBV6-3 to TRBJ1-5; 8 bases are a match to TRBD1. The V and J ends lost 6 bases and 2 bases, in that order; junction bases with no gene match: 12. The CDR3 covers 17 residues. In germline, CDR1 is MNHEY, CDR2 SVGEGT. CDR3 amino acids: CASSPTTGGIGNQPQHF. CDR3 sequence (DNA): TGTGCCAGCAGCCCGACTACAGGGGGTATTGGCAATCAGCCCCAGCATTTT.

This clone was observed once. V usage is TRBV28 and J usage is TRBJ1-5; D possibly corresponds to TRBD1 (5 bases). Germline CDR1 is MDHEN and CDR2 is SYDVKM. Trimming took off 2 bases at V and 1 base at J, with 9 bases between the two ends. CDR3 length equals 15 residues. In nucleotides, the CDR3 is TGTGCCAGCAGTTTACCAGGGTGGAGCAATCAGCCCCAGCATTTT. Translation gives CASSLPGWSNQPQHF.

J is TRBJ2-5 and V is TRBV5-4; 9 bases map to TRBD2. Germline V gives CDR1 SGHNT, CDR2 YYREEE (reference sequence). This CDR3 is built from 15 residues. With V trimmed by 0 bases and J by 3 bases, 3 bases remained unmatched. In nucleotides, the CDR3 is TGTGCCAGCAGCTTGGAGACTAGCGGTGAAGAGACCCAGTACTTC. Protein: CASSLETSGEETQYF.

The chain has TRBV6-2 or TRBV6-3 and TRBJ2-7; possible D gene TRBD2, 6 bases. Germline V gene lookup returns CDR1 MNHEY and CDR2 SVGEGT. The CDR3 loop spans 15 amino acids. V lost 6 bases and J 2 bases, leaving 17 bases between the germline ends. For the CDR3, the DNA is TGTGCCAGCAGCCCCGCTCAGGGAGGACCCTACGAGCAGTACTTC. As protein: CASSPAQGGPYEQYF.

The J gene is TRBJ2-1, the V gene TRBV5-4; D might be TRBD2 (6 bases). Germline V gene sequence: CDR1 SGHNT, CDR2 YYREEE (reference sequence). V lost 0 bases, J lost 5 bases, and 9 bases lay in between. There are 14 residues in the CDR3. The CDR3 DNA follows: TGTGCCAGCAGCTTGGTTAGCGGCGACAATGAGCAGTTCTTC. Amino acid sequence: CASSLVSGDNEQFF.

The genes are TRBV30 and TRBJ1-2, with a weak D call TRBD1 (6 bases). V was trimmed by 5 bases and J by 0 bases, leaving 16 bases between them. The CDR3 extends over 15 amino acids. Germline V CDR1 and CDR2: GTSNPN, SVGIG (reference sequence). The CDR3 DNA is TGTGCCTGGGGGGGCACCGGGAGAGCTAACTATGGCTACACCTTC. Translation: CAWGGTGRANYGYTF.

The V and J genes are TRBV7-3 and TRBJ2-3, with TRBD2 identical over 11 bases. The CDR3 loop spans 17 amino acids. Germline CDR1 reads SGHTA; CDR2 reads FQGTGA. Losses at the gene ends were 6 bases for V and 2 bases for J; bases not matched to a gene: 10. In DNA form, the CDR3 reads TGTGCCAGCAGTCCCGGATTGACTAGCGGGAACACAGATACGCAGTATTTT. Translating it yields CASSPGLTSGNTDTQYF.

The chain couples TRBV4-1 to TRBJ1-4; no firm D call. CDR3 size: 15 residues. Trimming shortened V by 5 bases and J by 3 bases, and 13 bases separated the two germline ends. Germline loops: CDR1 MGHRA, CDR2 YSYEKL. The CDR3 loop reads CASSSVLASNEKLFF. In DNA form, the CDR3 reads TGCGCCAGCAGCTCAGTGTTGGCTTCTAATGAAAAACTGTTTTTT.

The chain uses TRBV11-2 and TRBJ1-2; 7 bases line up with TRBD1. The germline CDR1 and CDR2 sequences are SGHAT and FQNNGV. The CDR3 covers 14 residues. The V segment lost 4 bases and the J segment 2 bases; nucleotides outside the gene matches: 4. The CDR3 coding sequence is TGTGCCAGCAGCTCGAAGACAGGGAACTATGGCTACACCTTC. Translating gives CASSSKTGNYGYTF.

The chain combines TRBV19 with TRBJ2-7; 7 nucleotides line up with TRBD1. From germline, CDR1 is LNHDA and CDR2 SQIVND (reference sequence). V shed 5 bases, J shed 2 bases, and the junction held 12 bases outside the gene matches. This CDR3 is built from 16 residues. The CDR3 region is CASSGGDRERPYEQYF. Here the CDR3 DNA reads TGTGCCAGTAGTGGGGGTGACAGGGAGCGTCCCTACGAGCAGTACTTC.

This clone was counted between two and nine times. J is TRBJ2-7 and V is TRBV19; tentatively, D is TRBD1 (5 bases). V gave up 3 bases and J gave up 2 bases, with 11 bases separating them. CDR3 length equals 14 residues. Germline assignment: CDR1 LNHDA and CDR2 SQIVND (reference sequence). The CDR3 bases are TGTGCCAGTAGTATTCGCGGCAGGGCCTACGAGCAGTACTTC. It yields the protein CASSIRGRAYEQYF.

Regarding this clone: At one end, the junction sequence differs from germline, possibly due to a read error. The CDR3 DNA sequence: TGTGCTAGCAGCCCCGGCAGCGGGAGGGTCACAGATACGCAGTATTTT. Residues: CASSPGSGRVTDTQYF. The V and J genes are TRBV7-7 and TRBJ2-3; 10 nucleotides match TRBD2. Looked up from germline, CDR1 is SSHAT and CDR2 is FNYEAQ (reference sequence). The CDR3 runs to 16 residues.

The CDR3 reads CASSLLLAGELFF. DNA of the CDR3: TGTGCCAGCAGCCTACTTCTTGCCGGGGAGCTGTTTTTT. The V call is TRBV5-4, the J call TRBJ2-2; D not certain. The CDR3 has 13 residues. The germline CDR1 and CDR2 sequences are SGHNT and YYREEE (reference sequence). Trimming removed 4 bases at V and 6 bases at J, with 10 bases between.

This clone was recorded only once. Distinct nucleotide sequences in the sample also encode this CDR3. The rearrangement links TRBV5-1 to TRBJ1-3, with D possibly TRBD1 on 6 matching bases. The germline V gene has CDR1 SGHRS and CDR2 YFSETQ. The CDR3 is 14 residues long. The V and J ends lost 0 bases and 4 bases respectively, with 8 bases between them. In nucleotides, the CDR3 is TGCGCCAGCAGCTTGGGGACAGCCGGAAACACCATATATTTT. This translates into CASSLGTAGNTIYF.

V usage is TRBV19 and J usage is TRBJ1-2; D is undetermined. This CDR3 has 11 residues. CDR1 and CDR2 (germline): LNHDA, SQIVND (reference sequence). The ends were cut back, 11 bases at V and 5 bases at J, with 12 bases in the middle. CDR3 in amino acids: CAAGVPYGYTF. The CDR3 nucleotides read TGTGCCGCCGGAGTCCCGTATGGCTACACCTTC. The whole variable domain, filled in from reference TRBV19 and TRBJ1-2, reads DGGITQSPKYLFRKEGQNVTLSCEQNLNHDAMYWYRQDPGQGLRLIYYSQIVNDFQKGDIAEGYSVSREKKESFPLTVTSAQKNPTAFYLCAAGVPYGYTFGSGTRLTVV.

This rearrangement joins TRBV5-1 to TRBJ1-1, with 7 bases aligning to TRBD1. CDR3 size: 14 residues. Germline CDR1 reads SGHRS; CDR2 reads YFSETQ. J lost 4 bases, V lost 6 bases, and 9 bases had no gene match. CDR3 nucleotide sequence: TGCGCCAGCAACCTACTGACAGGGAGCACTGAAGCTTTCTTT. Its translation: CASNLLTGSTEAFF.

The chain links TRBV30 to TRBJ1-1; D might be TRBD1 (5 bases). There are 14 residues in the CDR3. Trimming took 0 bases from V and 5 from J, leaving 13 bases between them. Germline loops: CDR1 GTSNPN, CDR2 SVGIG (reference sequence). CDR3 in DNA: TGTGCCTGGAGTGTACAGTGGGGGGATACTGAAGCTTTCTTT. Translation gives CAWSVQWGDTEAFF. Combining the CDR3 with reference TRBV30 and TRBJ1-1 gives the whole variable domain SQTIHQWPATLVQPVGSPLSLECTVEGTSNPNLYWYRQAAGRGLQLLFYSVGIGQISSEVPQNLSASRPQDRQFILSSKKLLLSDSGFYLCAWSVQWGDTEAFFGQGTRLTVV.

The gene calls are TRBV10-2 and TRBJ1-1; D might be TRBD1 (6 bases). The CDR3 runs 14 residues. Germline assignment: CDR1 WSHSY and CDR2 SAAADI. V was cut by 1 base and J by 5 bases, with 11 bases left in between. CDR3 region: CASSELAGETEAFF. As DNA, the CDR3 is TGCGCCAGCAGTGAGTTGGCAGGGGAGACTGAAGCTTTCTTT.

This rearrangement joins TRBV6-2 or TRBV6-3 to TRBJ2-7; D may be TRBD1 (6 bases). Germline lookup yields CDR1 MNHEY and CDR2 SVGEGT. This CDR3 has 17 residues. Trimming left V 4 bases short and J 7 bases short, with 26 bases between. The CDR3 coding sequence is TGTGCCAGCAGTTCTCGGACAGCGCCGGGATTCTTTTGGGAGCAGTACTTC. Translating gives CASSSRTAPGFFWEQYF.